These 17 T cell receptor beta chains were all obtained from the same sample, sequenced in a study of cytomegalovirus exposure and HLA in healthy donors. It was with 60 Vbeta and 13 Jbeta primers that the PCR ran. Sequencing was performed with immunoSEQ multiplex PCR; in TCRdb, only in-frame clones are kept and a portion is missing. The sample has some 70,000 clones; less than 80% are singletons. Sample: PBMCs. All receptors derive from a woman between 45 and 65 years old in good health and CMV-seronegative.

The gene calls are TRBV11-2 and TRBJ2-5; TRBD2 agrees at 13 bases. CDR3 length equals 15 residues. V trimming: 4 bases; J trimming: 5 bases; junction bases outside the gene matches: 4. The germline V gene encodes CDR1 SGHAT and CDR2 FQNNGV. CDR3 sequence reads: CASSSLTSGRETQYF. The CDR3 DNA follows: TGTGCCAGCAGCTCCCTGACTAGCGGGAGGGAGACCCAGTACTTC. The variable domain in full, with the rest retrieved from reference TRBV11-2 and TRBJ2-5, is EAGVAQSPRYKIIEKRQSVAFWCNPISGHATLYWYQQILGQGPKLLIQFQNNGVVDDSQLPKDRFSAERLKGVDSTLKIQPAKLEDSAVYLCASSSLTSGRETQYFGPGTRLLVL.

J is TRBJ1-1 and V is TRBV6-1, with D maybe TRBD1 (5 bases). This CDR3 comprises 11 residues. Trimming stripped 3 bases from V and 11 bases from J, with 10 bases between. Per the germline V gene, CDR1 is MNHNS and CDR2 is SASEGT. The CDR3 nucleotides read TGTGCCAGCAGTGATTTTCGGGGGGCTTTCTTT. Translated: CASSDFRGAFF.

There are a few counts of this clone. The chain recombines TRBV11-1 with TRBJ1-1; the D gene is possibly TRBD1 (5 bases). Germline V gives CDR1 SGHAT, CDR2 FQDESV (reference sequence). Deletions cut 5 bases from V and 3 bases from J, with 16 bases between. The CDR3 loop spans 15 amino acids. The DNA for the CDR3 is TGTGCCAGCAGCCTCGAGGCGGGGCGGGACACTGAAGCTTTCTTT. Its translation: CASSLEAGRDTEAFF.

The CDR3 protein is CAWYRDRGRSGANVLTF. The CDR3 DNA is TGTGCCTGGTACCGGGACAGGGGAAGGTCTGGGGCCAACGTCCTGACTTTC. This rearrangement joins TRBV30 to TRBJ2-6, with 10 bases aligning to TRBD1. This CDR3 has 17 residues. The germline V gene has CDR1 GTSNPN and CDR2 SVGIG (reference sequence). V was clipped by 5 bases and J by 1 base; unmatched bases: 8.

This rearrangement joins TRBV5-6 to TRBJ2-7, with D maybe TRBD2 (5 bases). The germline gives CDR1 SGHDT, CDR2 YYEEEE. With 2 bases removed from V and 7 bases from J, the gap between germline ends came to 16 bases. This CDR3 has 14 residues. CDR3 in amino acids: CASSFNPFSGEQYF. The CDR3 DNA follows: TGTGCCAGCAGCTTCAACCCCTTTTCGGGAGAGCAGTACTTC.

The chain carries TRBV5-1 and TRBJ2-7; 10 bases align to TRBD2. The CDR3 is 15 amino acids. J gave up 7 bases and V 0 bases, and 7 bases lay outside the gene matches. The germline CDR1 and CDR2 sequences are SGHRS and YFSETQ. The CDR3 is CASSLALAGVGEQYF. DNA of the CDR3: TGCGCCAGCAGCTTGGCCCTAGCGGGAGTGGGTGAGCAGTACTTC. Full variable domain (rest looked up from reference TRBV5-1 and TRBJ2-7): KAGVTQTPRYLIKTRGQQVTLSCSPISGHRSVSWYQQTPGQGLQFLFEYFSETQRNKGNFPGRFSGRQFSNSRSEMNVSTLELGDSALYLCASSLALAGVGEQYFGPGTRLTVT.

The sample holds a few counts of this clone. The chain uses TRBV5-8 and TRBJ2-1, with D unclear. The germline V and J ends were trimmed by 0 bases and 3 bases, with 10 bases remaining between them. Germline V gives CDR1 SGHTS, CDR2 YDEGEE. The CDR3 is 15 residues long. The CDR3 sequence: CASSLVTVLYNEQFF. Written as DNA, the CDR3 is TGTGCCAGCAGCTTGGTAACGGTCCTCTACAATGAGCAGTTCTTC.

The chain joins TRBV10-3 to TRBJ1-2; D ambiguous. The CDR3 loop spans 16 amino acids. The V end was cut by 0 bases, the J end by 4 bases, with 15 bases between. The germline gives CDR1 ENHRY, CDR2 SYGVKD. CDR3 bases: TGTGCCATCAGTGAGTCAAGGTCTGGACTCAGCTATGGCTACACCTTC. Amino acid sequence: CAISESRSGLSYGYTF.

This clone showed up just a few times. The rearrangement uses TRBV4-2 and TRBJ1-5; the D is unclear. The V end lost 3 bases, the J end lost 1 base, and 10 bases lay between the germline ends. This CDR3 contains 15 residues. CDR1 and CDR2 (germline): LGHNA, YNFKEQ. In DNA, the CDR3 is TGTGCCAGCAGCCAGACTGCTCGGAGCAATCAGCCCCAGCATTTT. Amino acids: CASSQTARSNQPQHF.

The rearrangement joins TRBV19 to TRBJ2-7; 10 bases align to TRBD2. CDR3 size: 14 residues. V lost 6 bases to trimming and J lost 3 bases; unmatched junction nucleotides: 5. In germline, CDR1 is LNHDA, CDR2 SQIVND (reference sequence). CDR3 residues: CASRLAGDGYEQYF. In DNA, the CDR3 is TGTGCCAGTAGGCTAGCGGGAGATGGCTACGAGCAGTACTTC.

This clone has only a few counts. The chain couples TRBV6-5 to TRBJ2-5, with a weak D call TRBD2 (6 bases). Looked up from germline, CDR1 is MNHEY and CDR2 is SVGAGI. V was cut by 1 base and J by 2 bases, with 8 bases left in between. This CDR3 is 14 amino acids long. The CDR3 bases are TGTGCCAGCAGTTACTGGAGGGAACAAGAGACCCAGTACTTC. This translates into CASSYWREQETQYF.

The CDR3 nucleotides read TGCGCCAGCAGCCTTTCCGTCCTGACAGCGGGAGGATCAGATACGCAGTATTTT. This gives the protein CASSLSVLTAGGSDTQYF. The chain has TRBV4-3 and TRBJ2-3; 9 bases fit TRBD2. The CDR3 runs to 18 residues. With 4 bases clipped from V and 4 bases from J, the junction kept 15 bases outside the gene matches. Germline V gives CDR1 LGHNA, CDR2 YSLEER.

This chain links TRBV19 with TRBJ1-5, with 10 bases matching TRBD1. Per the germline V gene, CDR1 is LNHDA and CDR2 is SQIVND (reference sequence). V shed 8 bases, J shed 7 bases, and the junction held 17 bases outside the gene matches. This CDR3 has 17 residues. CDR3 DNA: TGTGCCAGTGCCAGACAGGGGGCGAGCGGCGGAGTGCAGCCCCAGCATTTT. Translation: CASARQGASGGVQPQHF.

The rearrangement joins TRBV7-6 to TRBJ2-3; 10 bases fit TRBD2. Germline-derived CDR1 and CDR2 are SGHVS and FNYEAQ. The CDR3 sequence is 19 residues long. V shed 2 bases and J 2 bases; nucleotides not matched to a gene: 13. DNA of the CDR3: TGTGCCAGCAGCTTAATCCCCGTGACTAGCGGGCGACACACAGATACGCAGTATTTT. Translating it yields CASSLIPVTSGRHTDTQYF.

The rearrangement uses TRBV6-5 and TRBJ2-5, with 7 positions matching TRBD2. Germline V gene sequence: CDR1 MNHEY, CDR2 SVGAGI. CDR3 size: 14 residues. Germline trimming cut 5 bases from V and 2 bases from J; bases unmatched to any gene: 5. CDR3 DNA sequence: TGTGCCAGCAGTCGGACGCGGGGGCAAGAGACCCAGTACTTC. This gives the protein CASSRTRGQETQYF.

This chain connects TRBV30 to TRBJ2-1, with 11 nucleotides matching TRBD2. This CDR3 region has 15 residues. Germline V gene lookup returns CDR1 GTSNPN and CDR2 SVGIG (reference sequence). V dropped 5 bases and J dropped 8; count of bases not matched to a gene: 11. CDR3 nucleotides: TGTGCCTGGGTTACTAGCGGGAGTTCTAGGGATGAGCAGTTCTTC. Its translation is CAWVTSGSSRDEQFF.

The gene calls are TRBV2 and TRBJ2-5, with D perhaps matching TRBD1 (5 bases). There are 15 residues in the CDR3. Trimming removed 7 bases from V and 1 base from J, with 16 bases in between. Germline CDR1 and CDR2: SNHLY and FYNNEI. CDR3 in amino acids: CASILSFGAQETQYF. CDR3 sequence (DNA): TGTGCCAGCATTTTGAGTTTTGGGGCCCAAGAGACCCAGTACTTC.